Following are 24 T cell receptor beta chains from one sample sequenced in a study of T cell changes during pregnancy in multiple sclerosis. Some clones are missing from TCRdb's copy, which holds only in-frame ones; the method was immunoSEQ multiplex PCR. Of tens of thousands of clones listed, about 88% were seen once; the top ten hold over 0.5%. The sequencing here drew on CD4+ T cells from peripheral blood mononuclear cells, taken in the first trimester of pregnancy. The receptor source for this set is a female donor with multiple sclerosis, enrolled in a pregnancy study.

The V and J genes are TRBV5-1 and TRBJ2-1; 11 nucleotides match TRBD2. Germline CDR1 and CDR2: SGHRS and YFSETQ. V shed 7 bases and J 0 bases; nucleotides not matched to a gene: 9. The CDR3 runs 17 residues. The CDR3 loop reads CASREASGRSSYNEQFF. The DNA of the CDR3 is TGCGCCAGCCGCGAAGCTAGCGGGAGGAGCTCCTACAATGAGCAGTTCTTC.

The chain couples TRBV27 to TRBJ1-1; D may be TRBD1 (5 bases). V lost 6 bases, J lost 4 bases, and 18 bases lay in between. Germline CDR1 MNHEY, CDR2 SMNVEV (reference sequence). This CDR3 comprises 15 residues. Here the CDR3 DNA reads TGTGCCAGCAGCCCCAGCCCGTTCAGGGTCACTGAAGCTTTCTTT. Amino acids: CASSPSPFRVTEAFF.

Written as DNA, the CDR3 is TGTGCCAGCAGTTTCCAAATGTCCTACAATGAGCAGTTCTTC. This encodes CASSFQMSYNEQFF. V usage is TRBV28 and J usage is TRBJ2-1; no clear D gene. Trimming stripped 3 bases from V and 1 base from J, with 7 bases between. Per germline, CDR1 MDHEN and CDR2 SYDVKM. The CDR3 loop spans 14 amino acids.

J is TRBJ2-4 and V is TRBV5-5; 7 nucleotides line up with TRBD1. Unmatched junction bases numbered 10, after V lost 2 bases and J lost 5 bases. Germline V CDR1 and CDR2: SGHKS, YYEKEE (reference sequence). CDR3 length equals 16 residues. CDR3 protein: CASSFAGQAWENIQYF. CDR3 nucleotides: TGTGCCAGCAGCTTTGCCGGACAGGCATGGGAAAACATTCAGTACTTC.

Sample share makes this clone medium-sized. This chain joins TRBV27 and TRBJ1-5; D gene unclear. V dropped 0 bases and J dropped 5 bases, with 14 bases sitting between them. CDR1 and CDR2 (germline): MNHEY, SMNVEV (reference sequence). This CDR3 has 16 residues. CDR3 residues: CASSLSSYGVDQPQHF. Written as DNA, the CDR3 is TGTGCCAGCAGTTTATCCTCCTACGGGGTGGATCAGCCCCAGCATTTT.

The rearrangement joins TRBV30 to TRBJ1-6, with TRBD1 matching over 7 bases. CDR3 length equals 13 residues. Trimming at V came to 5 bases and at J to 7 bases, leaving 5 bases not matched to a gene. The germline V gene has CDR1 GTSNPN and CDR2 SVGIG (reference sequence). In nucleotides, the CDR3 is TGTGCCTGGGGCCGGGACAGCAATTCACCCCTCCACTTT. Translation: CAWGRDSNSPLHF.

The CDR3, as DNA: TGCAGCGGAGAGGGAGGAGAGACCCAGTACTTC. Protein: CSGEGGETQYF. V usage is TRBV29-1 and J usage is TRBJ2-5; TRBD2 might be the D (6 bases). The germline V and J ends were trimmed by 7 bases and 4 bases, with 10 bases remaining between them. CDR1 is SQVTM, CDR2 ANQGSEA, per germline. This CDR3 is 11 amino acids long.

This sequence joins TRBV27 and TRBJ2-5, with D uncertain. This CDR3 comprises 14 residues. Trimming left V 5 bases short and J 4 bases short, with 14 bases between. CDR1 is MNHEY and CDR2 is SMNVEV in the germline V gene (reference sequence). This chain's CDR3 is CASSPIPTLETQYF. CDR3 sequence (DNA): TGTGCCAGCAGTCCAATACCTACGCTAGAGACCCAGTACTTC.

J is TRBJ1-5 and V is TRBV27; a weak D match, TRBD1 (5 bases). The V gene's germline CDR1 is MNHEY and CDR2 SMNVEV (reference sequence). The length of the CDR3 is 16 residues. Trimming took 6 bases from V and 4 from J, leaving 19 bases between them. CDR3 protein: CASRGRVGDRNQPQHF. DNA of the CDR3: TGTGCCAGCAGGGGAAGAGTAGGGGATCGAAATCAGCCCCAGCATTTT.

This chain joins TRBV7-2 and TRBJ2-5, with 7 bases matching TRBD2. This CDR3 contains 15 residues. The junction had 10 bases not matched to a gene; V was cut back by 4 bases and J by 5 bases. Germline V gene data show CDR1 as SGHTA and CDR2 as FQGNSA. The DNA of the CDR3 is TGTGCCAGCAGCTCGGCGGGAGCCCTGCGGGAGACCCAGTACTTC. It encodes CASSSAGALRETQYF.

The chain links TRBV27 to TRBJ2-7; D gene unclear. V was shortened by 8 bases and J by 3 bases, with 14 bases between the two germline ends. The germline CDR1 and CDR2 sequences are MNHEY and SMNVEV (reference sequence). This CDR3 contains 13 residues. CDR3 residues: CASGLLPNYEQYF. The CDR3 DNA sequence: TGTGCCAGCGGCCTACTACCTAACTACGAGCAGTACTTC.

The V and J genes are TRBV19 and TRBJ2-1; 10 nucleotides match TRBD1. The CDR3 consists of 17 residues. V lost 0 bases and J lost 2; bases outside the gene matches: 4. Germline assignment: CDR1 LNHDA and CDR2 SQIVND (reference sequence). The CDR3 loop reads CASSIETGTGAYNEQFF. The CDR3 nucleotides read TGTGCCAGTAGTATAGAGACCGGGACAGGGGCCTACAATGAGCAGTTCTTC.

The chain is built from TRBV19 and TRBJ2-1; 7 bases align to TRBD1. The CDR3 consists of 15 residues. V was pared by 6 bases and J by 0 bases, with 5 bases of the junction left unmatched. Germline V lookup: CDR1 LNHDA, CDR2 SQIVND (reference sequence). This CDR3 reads CASSTGASSYNEQFF. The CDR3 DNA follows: TGTGCCAGTAGCACAGGGGCCTCCTCCTACAATGAGCAGTTCTTC.

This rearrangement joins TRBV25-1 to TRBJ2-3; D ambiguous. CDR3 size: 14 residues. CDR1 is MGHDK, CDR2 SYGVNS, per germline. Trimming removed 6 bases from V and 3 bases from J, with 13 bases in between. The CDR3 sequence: CASSRLPGTDTQYF. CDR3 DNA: TGTGCCAGCAGCAGACTTCCCGGGACAGATACGCAGTATTTT. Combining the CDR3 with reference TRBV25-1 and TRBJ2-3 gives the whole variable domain EADIYQTPRYLVIGTGKKITLECSQTMGHDKMYWYQQDPGMELHLIHYSYGVNSTEKGDLSSESTVSRIRTEHFPLTLESARPSHTSQYLCASSRLPGTDTQYFGPGTRLTVL.

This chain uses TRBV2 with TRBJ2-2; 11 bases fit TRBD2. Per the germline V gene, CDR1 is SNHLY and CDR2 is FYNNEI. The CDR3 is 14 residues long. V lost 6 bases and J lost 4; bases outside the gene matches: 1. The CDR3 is CASRGLAATGELFF. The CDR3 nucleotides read TGTGCCAGCAGGGGACTAGCGGCCACCGGGGAGCTGTTTTTT.

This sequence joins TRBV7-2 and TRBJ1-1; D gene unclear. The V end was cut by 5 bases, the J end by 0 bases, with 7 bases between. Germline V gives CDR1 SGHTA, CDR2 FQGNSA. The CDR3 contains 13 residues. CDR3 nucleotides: TGTGCCAGCAGCCCCCACATGAACACTGAAGCTTTCTTT. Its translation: CASSPHMNTEAFF.

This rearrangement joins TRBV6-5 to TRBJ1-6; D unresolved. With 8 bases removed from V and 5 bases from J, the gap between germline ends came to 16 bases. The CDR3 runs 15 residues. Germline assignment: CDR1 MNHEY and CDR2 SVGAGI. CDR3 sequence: CASLRSGNHNSPLHF. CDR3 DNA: TGTGCCAGCCTTCGGAGTGGTAACCATAATTCACCCCTCCACTTT.

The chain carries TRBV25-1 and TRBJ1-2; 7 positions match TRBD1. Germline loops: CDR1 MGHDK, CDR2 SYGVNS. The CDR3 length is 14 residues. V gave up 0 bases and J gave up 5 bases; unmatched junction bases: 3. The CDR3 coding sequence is TGTGCCAGCAGTGAATACGGACAGGTTTATGGCTACACCTTC. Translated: CASSEYGQVYGYTF.

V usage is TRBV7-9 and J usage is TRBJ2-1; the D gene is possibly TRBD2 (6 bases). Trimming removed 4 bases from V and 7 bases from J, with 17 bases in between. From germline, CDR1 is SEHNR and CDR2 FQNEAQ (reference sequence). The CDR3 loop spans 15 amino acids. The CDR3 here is CASSSEGRGWNEQFF. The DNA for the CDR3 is TGTGCCAGCAGCTCCGAGGGTCGGGGGTGGAATGAGCAGTTCTTC.

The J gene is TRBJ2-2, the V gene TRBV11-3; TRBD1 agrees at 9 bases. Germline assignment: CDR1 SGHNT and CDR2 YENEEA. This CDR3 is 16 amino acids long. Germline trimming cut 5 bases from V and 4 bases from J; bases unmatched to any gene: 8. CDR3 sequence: CASSPGDRARTGELFF. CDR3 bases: TGTGCCAGCAGCCCGGGGGACAGGGCTCGCACCGGGGAGCTGTTTTTT.

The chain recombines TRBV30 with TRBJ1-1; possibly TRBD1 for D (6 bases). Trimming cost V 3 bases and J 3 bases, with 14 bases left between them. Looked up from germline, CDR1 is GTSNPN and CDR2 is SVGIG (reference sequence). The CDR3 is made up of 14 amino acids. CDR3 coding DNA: TGTGCCTGGAGGGAGACAGGTTGGGACACTGAAGCTTTCTTT. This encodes CAWRETGWDTEAFF.

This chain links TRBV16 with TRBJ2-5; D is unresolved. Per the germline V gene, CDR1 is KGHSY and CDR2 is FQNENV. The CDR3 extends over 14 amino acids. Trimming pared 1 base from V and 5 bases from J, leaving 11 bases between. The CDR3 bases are TGTGCCAGCAGCCAATTGAGCCCGAGGGAGACCCAGTACTTC. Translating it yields CASSQLSPRETQYF.

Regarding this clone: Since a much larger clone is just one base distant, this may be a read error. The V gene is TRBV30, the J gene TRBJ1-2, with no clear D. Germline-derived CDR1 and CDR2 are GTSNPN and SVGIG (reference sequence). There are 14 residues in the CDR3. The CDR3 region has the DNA TGTGCCCGGAGTGTGGACTCCTCTAACTATGGCTACACCTTC. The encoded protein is CARSVDSSNYGYTF. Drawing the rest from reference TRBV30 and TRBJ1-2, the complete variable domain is SQTIHQWPATLVQPVGSPLSLECTVEGTSNPNLYWYRQAAGRGLQLLFYSVGIGQISSEVPQNLSASRPQDRQFILSSKKLLLSDSGFYLCARSVDSSNYGYTFGSGTRLTVV.

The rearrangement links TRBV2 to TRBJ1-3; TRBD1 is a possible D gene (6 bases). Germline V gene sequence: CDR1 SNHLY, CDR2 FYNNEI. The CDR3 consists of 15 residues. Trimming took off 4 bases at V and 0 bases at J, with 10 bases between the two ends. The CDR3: CASSGGRGSGNTIYF. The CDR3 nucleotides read TGTGCCAGCAGTGGGGGCAGGGGCTCTGGAAACACCATATATTTT.